This T cell receptor beta chain was captured by sequencing in a study of T cells in Graves' hyperthyroidism and ophthalmopathy. RNA transcripts provided the source from which TCR beta CDR3 regions were amplified. TCR CDR3 regions were first amplified by RT-PCR with HTBI primers. From the multiplex PCR reads, TCRdb called clonotypes with MiXCR, one entry per CDR3 protein. Among 200,000 to 250,000 distinct CDR3 sequences listed, roughly 18% were seen once. This CDR3 contains 16 residues. CDR1 and CDR2 from the germline V gene are ENHRY and SYGVKD. The J segment lost 0 bases and the V segment lost 5 bases, leaving 8 bases of the junction unmatched.

This clonotype was obtained from a man aged 45-65 years with Graves' hyperthyroidism. The sequenced sample consisted of blood. The rearrangement joins TRBV10-3 to TRBJ2-3; 7 nucleotides agree with TRBD2. The CDR3 sequence is CAISPGTTSSTDTQYF. DNA for the CDR3: TGTGCCATCAGTCCCGGGACTACTTCTAGCACAGATACGCAGTATTTT.